These 31 T cell receptor beta chains share one sample of origin, sequenced in a study of molecular identifiers for immune sequencing clone quantification. TCRdb itself ran the PCR reads through MiXCR, one entry per CDR3 protein. Here the sample spans fewer than 350,000 distinct CDR3 sequences, roughly 24% being singletons. The specimen was naive CD8+ T cells from blood, with Jurkat cell RNA spiked in. The subset here: FACS-sorted CD8+CD4-CCR7+CD45RA+ naive T cells. Receptors originate from a human donor in good health. Some libraries in this study had Jurkat cell RNA spiked in.

This clonotype was observed at least ten times. The chain combines TRBV6-6 with TRBJ1-5; D might be TRBD1 (6 bases). The germline gives CDR1 MNHNY, CDR2 SVGAGI (reference sequence). The length of the CDR3 is 16 residues. V was pared by 2 bases and J by 3 bases, with 14 bases between. DNA of the CDR3: TGTGCCAGCAGTTACACCCAGTACAGGGCCAATCAGCCCCAGCATTTT. Amino acids: CASSYTQYRANQPQHF.

This clonotype was observed at least ten times. In DNA form, the CDR3 reads TGTGCCAGCAGCCAATATCGTCACGGGACAGGGGCAACTGAAGCTTTCTTT. Residues: CASSQYRHGTGATEAFF. The V gene is TRBV7-2, the J gene TRBJ1-1; 10 bases line up with TRBD1. The CDR3 consists of 17 residues. Germline CDR1 and CDR2: SGHTA and FQGNSA. The V and J ends lost 5 bases and 5 bases, in that order; junction bases with no gene match: 14. Combining the CDR3 with reference TRBV7-2 and TRBJ1-1 gives the whole variable domain GAGVSQSPSNKVTEKGKDVELRCDPISGHTALYWYRQSLGQGLEFLIYFQGNSAPDKSGLPSDRFSAERTGGSVSTLTIQRTQQEDSAVYLCASSQYRHGTGATEAFFGQGTRLTVV.

This clonotype was seen a few times. This chain links TRBV27 with TRBJ2-3, with D hard to call. This CDR3 comprises 13 residues. Germline V gene lookup returns CDR1 MNHEY and CDR2 SMNVEV (reference sequence). The ends were cut back, 5 bases at V and 8 bases at J, with 14 bases in the middle. CDR3 region: CASSPRLIGTQYF. The CDR3 nucleotides read TGTGCCAGCAGTCCCCGACTGATCGGTACGCAGTATTTT.

This rearrangement joins TRBV7-9 to TRBJ2-7; possible D gene TRBD1, 5 bases. CDR1 is SEHNR and CDR2 is FQNEAQ in the germline V gene (reference sequence). Trimming removed 0 bases at V and 2 bases at J, with 14 bases between. This CDR3 spans 16 amino acids. Written as DNA, the CDR3 is TGTGCCAGCAGCTTAGCCCCTTCGACAGAGGCCTACGAGCAGTACTTC. Translating gives CASSLAPSTEAYEQYF.

This clonotype was seen more than once but under ten times. This chain joins TRBV19 and TRBJ1-1; 10 bases match TRBD1. The germline gives CDR1 LNHDA, CDR2 SQIVND (reference sequence). This CDR3 region has 14 residues. After removal of 7 bases from V and 4 bases from J, the junction contained 6 bases not matched to a gene. The CDR3 protein is CASTERTGGTEAFF. The DNA of the CDR3 is TGTGCCAGTACCGAACGGACAGGGGGCACTGAAGCTTTCTTT.

This clonotype occurred a few times. J is TRBJ2-5 and V is TRBV12-3 or TRBV12-4; TRBD1 aligns across 8 bases. V gave up 5 bases and J gave up 1 base; unmatched junction bases: 6. The CDR3 is 15 residues long. The CDR3 is CASSGDRGLQETQYF. In nucleotides, the CDR3 is TGTGCCAGCAGTGGCGACAGGGGACTCCAAGAGACCCAGTACTTC.

This clonotype appeared a few times. V and J are TRBV7-9 and TRBJ2-3; either TRBD1 or TRBD2 may fit D (5 bases each). Trimming cost V 8 bases and J 1 base, with 16 bases left between them. The CDR3 runs to 15 residues. The V gene's germline CDR1 is SEHNR and CDR2 FQNEAQ (reference sequence). CDR3 nucleotide sequence: TGTGCCAGCCATTGGTGGCAGGGAGGCACAGATACGCAGTATTTT. Residues: CASHWWQGGTDTQYF.

This clonotype was detected a few times. Given a much more abundant clone one base away, this may be a read error. The gene calls are TRBV7-9 and TRBJ1-6, with no clear D. Per germline, CDR1 SEHNR and CDR2 FQNEAQ (reference sequence). This CDR3 comprises 13 residues. The ends were cut back, 2 bases at V and 6 bases at J, with 5 bases in the middle. The CDR3 DNA reads TGTGCCAGCAGCTTATGGTGTAATTCACCCCTCCACTTT. Amino acids: CASSLWCNSPLHF.

This rearrangement joins TRBV4-1 to TRBJ1-1; D is undetermined. The CDR3 covers 19 residues. CDR1 is MGHRA, CDR2 YSYEKL, per germline. The V end lost 1 base, the J end lost 0 bases, and 21 bases lay between the germline ends. The DNA of the CDR3 is TGCGCCAGCAGCCAAGCGGGAAGGGTCGGAACCTTCATGAACACTGAAGCTTTCTTT. It translates to CASSQAGRVGTFMNTEAFF.

In its sample, this clonotype was seen a few times. The chain links TRBV27 to TRBJ2-3; a possible D gene is TRBD1 (6 bases). V was pared by 5 bases and J by 0 bases, with 18 bases between. The CDR3 consists of 17 residues. Per germline, CDR1 MNHEY and CDR2 SMNVEV (reference sequence). CDR3 nucleotides: TGTGCCAGCAGTCAATCTCCGCCGACAGGTAGCACAGATACGCAGTATTTT. Amino acid sequence: CASSQSPPTGSTDTQYF.

The CDR3 spells CASSSSVGIDTQYF. DNA for the CDR3: TGTGCCAGCAGCAGTAGTGTGGGGATAGATACGCAGTATTTT. This chain joins TRBV7-9 and TRBJ2-3; D is unclear. The germline V gene encodes CDR1 SEHNR and CDR2 FQNEAQ (reference sequence). V was trimmed by 5 bases and J by 5 bases, leaving 14 bases between them. This CDR3 has 14 residues.

The chain joins TRBV7-9 to TRBJ1-6; D unresolved. V gave up 5 bases and J gave up 9 bases, with 20 bases separating them. CDR3 size: 16 residues. In germline, CDR1 is SEHNR, CDR2 FQNEAQ (reference sequence). The DNA of the CDR3 is TGTGCCAGCAGCATTACGGGGTACGAAGTGGGTTCACCCCTCCACTTT. Translation: CASSITGYEVGSPLHF.

This clonotype has just a few counts. This chain connects TRBV7-2 to TRBJ2-7, with D tentatively TRBD1 or TRBD2 (5 bases each). This CDR3 spans 13 amino acids. From germline, CDR1 is SGHTA and CDR2 FQGNSA. Trimming took off 1 base at V and 6 bases at J, with 10 bases between the two ends. The CDR3 spells CASSLVKGTEQYF. CDR3 DNA: TGTGCCAGCAGCTTAGTCAAGGGGACCGAGCAGTACTTC.

V usage is TRBV7-9 and J usage is TRBJ1-2; D gene uncertain. From germline, CDR1 is SEHNR and CDR2 FQNEAQ (reference sequence). The V and J ends lost 1 base and 0 bases respectively, with 6 bases between them. This CDR3 contains 14 residues. DNA of the CDR3: TGTGCCAGCAGCTTAGGACCTACTAACTATGGCTACACCTTC. Amino acid sequence: CASSLGPTNYGYTF.

There are a few counts of this clonotype. The junction departs from germline at one end; a sequencing error may be responsible. This chain uses TRBV6-5 with TRBJ1-4; D call uncertain. The germline CDR1 and CDR2 sequences are MNHEY and SVGAGI. This CDR3 has 11 residues. The CDR3 sequence: CASSYGEKPFF. CDR3 nucleotide sequence: TGTGCCAGCAGTTACGGTGAAAAACCGTTTTTT.

The genes are TRBV4-1 and TRBJ1-2, with D perhaps TRBD1 (6 bases). V was pared by 4 bases and J by 1 base, with 7 bases between. The germline V gene encodes CDR1 MGHRA and CDR2 YSYEKL. The CDR3 is made up of 13 amino acids. The CDR3 nucleotides are TGCGCCAGCAGCCCGGACAGTAACTATGGCTACACCTTC. Amino acid sequence: CASSPDSNYGYTF.

About this clonotype itself: In this CDR3 the conserved last residue, phenylalanine or tryptophan, is missing, so a read error is likely. V and J are TRBV11-2 and TRBJ2-1, with D possibly matching TRBD1 (5 bases). CDR1 is SGHAT and CDR2 is FQNNGV in the germline V gene. The CDR3 consists of 16 residues. The V gene lost 0 bases and the J gene lost 2 bases, with 11 bases spanning the gap. In DNA, the CDR3 is TGTGCCAGCAGCTTAGAATGGGGCCCGACCTACAATGAGCAGTTCCTC. Protein: CASSLEWGPTYNEQFL.

This clonotype was picked up many times. V usage is TRBV28 and J usage is TRBJ1-4; D might be TRBD1 (6 bases). V lost 6 bases and J 3 bases, leaving 20 bases between the germline ends. The germline gives CDR1 MDHEN, CDR2 SYDVKM. The CDR3 sequence is 17 residues long. The CDR3 loop is CASSKGSLTGPNEKLFF. CDR3 DNA: TGTGCCAGCAGCAAAGGATCATTGACAGGTCCTAATGAAAAACTGTTTTTT.

Only a few counts were recorded for this clonotype. The V and J genes are TRBV12-3 or TRBV12-4 and TRBJ2-3, with 8 bases fitting TRBD1. The J segment lost 7 bases and the V segment lost 7 bases, leaving 10 bases of the junction unmatched. The CDR3 has 14 amino acids. CDR3 coding DNA: TGTGCCAGCACCCCGACAGGGGCAGTAAATACGCAGTATTTT. Translation gives CASTPTGAVNTQYF.

This clonotype was seen many times. The chain joins TRBV7-2 to TRBJ2-3, with 10 positions matching TRBD2. The CDR3 loop spans 17 amino acids. The germline V gene encodes CDR1 SGHTA and CDR2 FQGNSA. V gave up 4 bases and J gave up 4 bases; unmatched junction bases: 11. The CDR3 nucleotides are TGTGCCAGCAGCTCTAGGCCTAGCGGGGGTGGCTCAGATACGCAGTATTTT. The encoded protein is CASSSRPSGGGSDTQYF.

This clonotype appeared many times. The chain recombines TRBV12-3 or TRBV12-4 with TRBJ1-5; the D gene is possibly TRBD1 (6 bases). Trimming cost V 3 bases and J 6 bases, with 12 bases left between them. CDR3 length: 14 amino acids. CDR3: CASSFAGAGQPQHF. Written as DNA, the CDR3 is TGTGCCAGCAGTTTTGCAGGGGCAGGTCAGCCCCAGCATTTT.

This chain connects TRBV24-1 to TRBJ2-3; D is ambiguous. The V end was cut by 5 bases, the J end by 3 bases, with 17 bases between. CDR3 size: 16 residues. CDR1 is KGHDR and CDR2 is SFDVKD in the germline V gene. The CDR3 reads CATSASFGYGTDTQYF. The CDR3, as DNA: TGTGCCACCAGTGCCAGCTTTGGGTACGGTACAGATACGCAGTATTTT.

This clonotype was counted a single time. A much larger clone is a single base away; this may be a read error. The chain uses TRBV2 and TRBJ2-1; 11 bases are shared with TRBD2. CDR1 and CDR2 from the germline V gene are SNHLY and FYNNEI. CDR3 size: 17 residues. This CDR3 reads CTSRDLFTSGSLGEQFF. The CDR3 DNA reads as TGTACCAGCAGGGATCTCTTCACTAGCGGGAGTCTTGGTGAGCAGTTCTTC.

This clonotype has only one observation. This chain links TRBV4-3 with TRBJ2-7, with a tentative D call TRBD1 (5 bases). The CDR3 is made up of 17 amino acids. V shed 0 bases and J shed 9 bases, with 24 bases lying between them. Germline V CDR1 and CDR2: LGHNA, YSLEER. This CDR3 reads CASSQELVVGQGHGQYF. The CDR3 region has the DNA TGCGCCAGCAGCCAAGAACTGGTGGTAGGGCAGGGCCACGGGCAGTACTTC.

V and J are TRBV11-2 and TRBJ2-5, with 7 bases aligning to TRBD2. Trimming cost V 5 bases and J 5 bases; bases outside gene matches: 11. Germline V gene lookup returns CDR1 SGHAT and CDR2 FQNNGV. This CDR3 contains 15 residues. CDR3 DNA: TGTGCCAGCAGCAGTATGAGCCGGGGGGTCGAGACCCAGTACTTC. Translated, it gives CASSSMSRGVETQYF.

Ten or more counts support this clonotype. The V call is TRBV29-1, the J call TRBJ1-2; D ambiguous. The CDR3 extends over 13 amino acids. The germline gives CDR1 SQVTM, CDR2 ANQGSEA. Trimming left V 1 base short and J 4 bases short, with 10 bases between. The CDR3 is CSVEARLGYGYTF. CDR3 bases: TGCAGCGTTGAAGCCAGACTGGGCTATGGCTACACCTTC.

Points on this clonotype: Relative to the germline gene, one junction end is altered; a read error may explain this. The chain carries TRBV4-1 and TRBJ2-7; TRBD2 might be the D (6 bases). The CDR3 sequence is 16 residues long. Looked up from germline, CDR1 is MGHRA and CDR2 is YSYEKL. The DNA of the CDR3 is TGCGCCAGCAGCCAAGATGCCGGGGGATACTACTACGAGCAGCACTTC. As protein: CASSQDAGGYYYEQHF.

On this clonotype itself: This may arise from a read error, as a much more abundant clone is one base away. The chain is built from TRBV5-6 and TRBJ1-2, with D tentatively TRBD1 (5 bases). The germline CDR1 and CDR2 sequences are SGHDT and YYEEEE. This CDR3 is 15 amino acids long. Trimming took 0 bases from V and 6 from J, leaving 15 bases between them. Here the CDR3 DNA reads TGTGCCAGCAGCTTGGGACAGTGGCCGGGTCATGGCTACACCTTC. Translation gives CASSLGQWPGHGYTF.

This clonotype was seen a single time. This may be a read error: a much more frequent sequence differs by one nucleotide. The J gene is TRBJ1-1, the V gene TRBV7-6, with D hard to call. Trimming took off 4 bases at V and 4 bases at J, with 7 bases between the two ends. The CDR3 contains 12 residues. CDR1 SGHVS and CDR2 FNYEAQ come from the germline V gene. In nucleotides, the CDR3 is TGTGCCAGCAGCTCAATCGCCACTGAAGCTTTCTTT. It yields the protein CASSSIATEAFF.

This sequence joins TRBV7-9 and TRBJ2-5; D remains ambiguous. The length of the CDR3 is 13 residues. The V and J ends lost 7 bases and 2 bases respectively, with 11 bases between them. The germline gives CDR1 SEHNR, CDR2 FQNEAQ (reference sequence). This CDR3 reads CASTLSAQETQYF. The CDR3 nucleotides read TGTGCCAGCACCCTTAGTGCTCAAGAGACCCAGTACTTC.

The J gene is TRBJ2-3, the V gene TRBV12-3 or TRBV12-4, with D uncertain. The V gene lost 10 bases and the J gene lost 4 bases, with 12 bases spanning the gap. This CDR3 is 12 amino acids long. CDR3: CATTGGADTQYF. The CDR3 DNA is TGTGCCACCACCGGTGGGGCAGATACGCAGTATTTT.